The present entry profiles one T cell receptor beta chain with its context. Original processing notes: Scientists estimated how many nucleated cells there were by amplifying reference gene primers. Repertoires were generated with immunoSEQ multiplex PCR, while TCRdb's copy carries only in-frame clones and drops some. V and J calls plus clone size are reproduced from that table; the DNA served to infer D and trimming. The repertoire holds about 140,000 clones, with approximately 85% as singletons. Germline values: CDR1 SGHVS, CDR2 FQNEAQ. The CDR3 runs to 13 residues. The V end lost 5 bases, the J end lost 5 bases, and 12 bases lay between the germline ends. The data belong to a study of blood T cell repertoires in COVID-19. Study information: From the United States, Italy and Spain came samples of acute and convalescent COVID-19. From T cells, B-cell-depleted T cells, or PBMCs came the material, which was cDNA or gDNA.

The sequenced sample consisted of peripheral blood. This chain joins TRBV7-8 and TRBJ1-2; D is ambiguous. The TCR comes from a woman of 80 years or more with acute or convalescent COVID-19. The CDR3 here is CASSVSGKYGYTF. DNA of the CDR3: TGTGCCAGCAGCGTATCCGGGAAGTATGGCTACACCTTC.